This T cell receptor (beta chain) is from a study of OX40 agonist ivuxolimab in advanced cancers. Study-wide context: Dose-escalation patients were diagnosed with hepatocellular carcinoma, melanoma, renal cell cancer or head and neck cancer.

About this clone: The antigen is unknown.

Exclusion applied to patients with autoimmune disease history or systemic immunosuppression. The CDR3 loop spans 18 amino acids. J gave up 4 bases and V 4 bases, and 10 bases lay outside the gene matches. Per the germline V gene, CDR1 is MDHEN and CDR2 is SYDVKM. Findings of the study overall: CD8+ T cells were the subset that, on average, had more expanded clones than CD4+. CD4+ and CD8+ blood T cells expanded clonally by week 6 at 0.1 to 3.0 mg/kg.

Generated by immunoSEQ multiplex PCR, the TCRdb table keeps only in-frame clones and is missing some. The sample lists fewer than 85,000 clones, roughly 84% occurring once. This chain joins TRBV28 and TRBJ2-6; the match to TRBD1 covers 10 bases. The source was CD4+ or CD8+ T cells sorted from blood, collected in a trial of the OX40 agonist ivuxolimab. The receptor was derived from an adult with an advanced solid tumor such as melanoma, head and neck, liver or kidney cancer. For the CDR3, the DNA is TGTGCCAGCAGTTCACCGGGACAGGGGCTGCTCGGGGCCAACGTCCTGACTTTC. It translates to CASSSPGQGLLGANVLTF.